This T cell receptor (beta chain) was sequenced during a study of blood T cell repertoires in COVID-19. Overall study: PBMCs, B-cell-depleted T cells, or T cells provided the cDNA or gDNA that made up the material.

This clone was recorded only once. This CDR3 has 14 residues. The V gene end was trimmed by 6 bases and the J gene end by 3 bases; junction bases not matched to a gene: 3. The germline V gene has CDR1 MNHEY and CDR2 SVGAGI. Libraries were prepared by immunoSEQ multiplex PCR; TCRdb keeps only in-frame clonotypes and omits some of them. The data hold about 72,000 clones, with 70% to 90% observed a single time. The source material was peripheral blood. V is TRBV6-5 and J is TRBJ1-4; 8 bases agree with TRBD1. This TCR derives from a man aged 45-60 years with acute or convalescent COVID-19. The CDR3 loop is CASRGRGPNEKLFF. The CDR3 DNA is TGTGCCAGCAGGGGCAGGGGGCCTAATGAAAAACTGTTTTTT.